The T cell receptor beta chain described here comes from a study of T-cell memory formation after mild COVID-19. Study conclusions and caveats: Largely, contracting CD4+ clones fell within CM and EM, and contracting CD8+ clones within EMRA.

Trimming cost V 2 bases and J 10 bases, with 9 bases left between them. CDR3 length: 12 amino acids. Germline V gene data show CDR1 as MGHDK and CDR2 as SYGVNS. Comments on this clonotype: Antigen specificity is unknown.

Each CDR3 protein is one row after TCRdb ran MiXCR on the 5' RACE reads. The table has fewer than 500,000 distinct CDR3 sequences, around a quarter seen once; the top ten hold 9.5% to 15%. The TCR was taken from an adult woman who had mild COVID-19 (a few samples of this study predate the infection). Cell type and time point are not known. The chain has TRBV25-1 and TRBJ2-1, with a weak D call TRBD2 (6 bases). The material sequenced was PBMCs or a T cell subset sorted from them (not recorded which). The chain's CDR3 is CASSEGGREQFF. CDR3 nucleotides: TGTGCCAGCAGTGAAGGAGGGAGGGAGCAGTTCTTC.